This TCR beta chain is from a study of blood T cell repertoires in COVID-19. Study at large: There were acute and convalescent COVID-19 samples, and they came from the United States, Italy and Spain. PBMCs, B-cell-depleted T cells, or T cells were the source of the cDNA or gDNA that made up the material.

Here immunoSEQ multiplex PCR was the method, and the copy in TCRdb shows in-frame clones only, minus some. The sample contains approximately 300,000 clones, 85% to 90% of which appear only once. The source is a woman under 30 who had recovered from COVID-19. The sample taken for sequencing was PBMCs or T cells enriched from blood (not recorded which).

The CDR3 nucleotides read TGTGCCAGCAGTTCGAGCTACTCCAATGAGCAGTTCTTC. Translation: CASSSSYSNEQFF. The chain employs TRBV27 and TRBJ2-1; D ambiguous. The CDR3 consists of 13 residues. The germline V gene has CDR1 MNHEY and CDR2 SMNVEV (reference sequence). Trimming shortened V by 4 bases and J by 6 bases, and 10 bases separated the two germline ends.